This T cell receptor beta chain was recovered during a study of cytomegalovirus exposure and HLA in healthy donors. Whole-study context: From about 180 million T cells, an earlier analysis saw some 120 million unique TCR beta sequences.

General observations from the study: There were several of the most significant clusters that appeared linked to common viral pathogens in a later analysis.

Vbeta (60) and Jbeta (13) primers were used in the PCR. Method: immunoSEQ multiplex PCR; TCRdb's copy keeps in-frame clones and lacks some. The sample yields 140,000 or so clones, approximately 72% seen once. Notes on this clone: Its antigen is as yet unknown.

The clonotype comes from an older woman in good health and CMV-seronegative. The source material was PBMCs.

The chain's CDR3 is CASSGTGGNTEAFF. The CDR3 coding sequence is TGCGCCAGCAGTGGGACAGGGGGCAACACTGAAGCTTTCTTT. V usage is TRBV5-1 and J usage is TRBJ1-1; TRBD1 aligns across 12 bases. In germline, CDR1 is SGHRS, CDR2 YFSETQ. The CDR3 consists of 14 residues. V shed 5 bases and J 2 bases; nucleotides not matched to a gene: 1.